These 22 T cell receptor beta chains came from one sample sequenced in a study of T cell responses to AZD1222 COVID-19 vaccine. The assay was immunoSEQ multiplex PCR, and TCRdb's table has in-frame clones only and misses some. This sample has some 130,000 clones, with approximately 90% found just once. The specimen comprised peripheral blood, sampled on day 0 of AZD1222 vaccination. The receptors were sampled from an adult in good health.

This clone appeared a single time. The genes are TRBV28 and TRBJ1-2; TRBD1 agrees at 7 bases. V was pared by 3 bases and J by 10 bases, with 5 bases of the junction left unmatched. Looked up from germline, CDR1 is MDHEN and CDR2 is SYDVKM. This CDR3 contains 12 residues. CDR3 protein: CASSFPGQHYTF. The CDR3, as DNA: TGTGCCAGCAGTTTTCCGGGACAGCACTACACCTTC.

This chain's CDR3 is CAAVVGSTNYGYTF. The DNA of the CDR3 is TGTGCCGCCGTGGTCGGGTCCACTAACTATGGCTACACCTTC. The genes are TRBV6-5 and TRBJ1-2; no clear D. This CDR3 is built from 14 residues. The germline V and J ends were trimmed by 11 bases and 0 bases, with 16 bases remaining between them. Germline values: CDR1 MNHEY, CDR2 SVGAGI.

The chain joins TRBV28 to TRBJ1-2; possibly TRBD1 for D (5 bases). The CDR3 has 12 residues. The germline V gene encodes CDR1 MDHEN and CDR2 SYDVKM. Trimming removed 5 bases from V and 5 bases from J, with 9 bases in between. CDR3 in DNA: TGTGCCAGCAGTGGGGGTAGTTATGGCTACACCTTC. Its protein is CASSGGSYGYTF.

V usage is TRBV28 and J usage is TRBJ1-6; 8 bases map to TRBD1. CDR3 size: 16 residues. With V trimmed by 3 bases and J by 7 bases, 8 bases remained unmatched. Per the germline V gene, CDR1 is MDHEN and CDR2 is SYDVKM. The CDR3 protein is CASSLFRQGLNSPLHF. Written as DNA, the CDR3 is TGTGCCAGCAGTTTGTTTCGACAGGGGCTGAATTCACCCCTCCACTTT.

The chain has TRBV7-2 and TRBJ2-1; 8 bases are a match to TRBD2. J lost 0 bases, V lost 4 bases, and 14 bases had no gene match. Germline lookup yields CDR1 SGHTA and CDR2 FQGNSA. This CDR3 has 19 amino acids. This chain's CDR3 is CASSSLGGGTSSSYNEQFF. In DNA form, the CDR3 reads TGTGCCAGCAGCTCCCTGGGCGGGGGGACCTCAAGCTCCTACAATGAGCAGTTCTTC.

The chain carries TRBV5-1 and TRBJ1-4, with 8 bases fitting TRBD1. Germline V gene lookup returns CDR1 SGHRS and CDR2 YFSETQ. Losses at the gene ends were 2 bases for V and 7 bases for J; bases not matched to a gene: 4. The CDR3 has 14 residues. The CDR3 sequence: CASSFAGGGEKLFF. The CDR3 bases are TGCGCCAGCAGCTTTGCAGGGGGCGGTGAAAAACTGTTTTTT.

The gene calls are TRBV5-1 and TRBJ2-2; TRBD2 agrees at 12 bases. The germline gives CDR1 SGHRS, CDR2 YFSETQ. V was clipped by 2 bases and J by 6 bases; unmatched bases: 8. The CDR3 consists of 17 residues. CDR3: CASSFSTSGRAAGELFF. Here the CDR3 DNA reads TGCGCCAGCAGCTTCTCGACTAGCGGGAGAGCCGCCGGGGAGCTGTTTTTT.

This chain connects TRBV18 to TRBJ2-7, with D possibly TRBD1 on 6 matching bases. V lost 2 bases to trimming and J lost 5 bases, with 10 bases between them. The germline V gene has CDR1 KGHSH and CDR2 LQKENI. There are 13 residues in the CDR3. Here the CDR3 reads CASSPDRWDEQYF. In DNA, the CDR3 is TGTGCCAGCTCACCAGACAGGTGGGACGAGCAGTACTTC. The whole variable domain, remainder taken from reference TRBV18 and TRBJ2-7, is NAGVMQNPRHLVRRRGQEARLRCSPMKGHSHVYWYRQLPEEGLKFMVYLQKENIIDESGMPKERFSAEFPKEGPSILRIQQVVRGDSAAYFCASSPDRWDEQYFGPGTRLTVT.

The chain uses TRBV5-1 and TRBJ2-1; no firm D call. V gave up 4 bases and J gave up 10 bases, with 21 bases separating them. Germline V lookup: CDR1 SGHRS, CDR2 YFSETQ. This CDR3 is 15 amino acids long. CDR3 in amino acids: CASSTVRPPPAEQFF. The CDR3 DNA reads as TGCGCCAGCAGCACCGTCCGGCCTCCGCCTGCGGAGCAGTTCTTC.

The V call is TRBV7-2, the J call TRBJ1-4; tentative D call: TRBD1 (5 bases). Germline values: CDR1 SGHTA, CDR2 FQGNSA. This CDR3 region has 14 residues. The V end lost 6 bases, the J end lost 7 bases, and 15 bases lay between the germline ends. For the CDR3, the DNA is TGTGCCAGCAGTCAAGGGACGGTGGGTGAAAAACTGTTTTTT. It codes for CASSQGTVGEKLFF. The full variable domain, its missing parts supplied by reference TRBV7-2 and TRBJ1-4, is GAGVSQSPSNKVTEKGKDVELRCDPISGHTALYWYRQSLGQGLEFLIYFQGNSAPDKSGLPSDRFSAERTGGSVSTLTIQRTQQEDSAVYLCASSQGTVGEKLFFGSGTQLSVL.

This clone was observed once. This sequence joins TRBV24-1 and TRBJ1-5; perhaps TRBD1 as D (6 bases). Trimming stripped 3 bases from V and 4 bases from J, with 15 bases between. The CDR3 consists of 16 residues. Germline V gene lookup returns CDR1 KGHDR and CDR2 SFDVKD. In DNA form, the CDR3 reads TGTGCCACCAGTGATACACAGGGTTTGCGGAATCAGCCCCAGCATTTT. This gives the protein CATSDTQGLRNQPQHF.

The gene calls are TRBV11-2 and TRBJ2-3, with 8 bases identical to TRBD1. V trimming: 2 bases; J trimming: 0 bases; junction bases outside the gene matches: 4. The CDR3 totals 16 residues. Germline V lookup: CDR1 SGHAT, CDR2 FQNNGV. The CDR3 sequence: CASSLLTGGSTDTQYF. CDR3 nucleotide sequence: TGTGCCAGCAGCTTATTAACAGGGGGAAGCACAGATACGCAGTATTTT.

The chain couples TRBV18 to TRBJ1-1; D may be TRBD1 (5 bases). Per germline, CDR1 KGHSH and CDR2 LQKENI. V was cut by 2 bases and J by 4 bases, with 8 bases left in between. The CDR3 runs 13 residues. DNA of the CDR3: TGTGCCAGCTCACCAATCGGGGGCACTGAAGCTTTCTTT. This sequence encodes CASSPIGGTEAFF. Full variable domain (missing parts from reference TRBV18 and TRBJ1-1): NAGVMQNPRHLVRRRGQEARLRCSPMKGHSHVYWYRQLPEEGLKFMVYLQKENIIDESGMPKERFSAEFPKEGPSILRIQQVVRGDSAAYFCASSPIGGTEAFFGQGTRLTVV.

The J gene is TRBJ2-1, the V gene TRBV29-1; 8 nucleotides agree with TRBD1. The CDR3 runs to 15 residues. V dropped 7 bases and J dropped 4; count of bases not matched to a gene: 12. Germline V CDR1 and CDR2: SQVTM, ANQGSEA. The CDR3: CSAGPGTGLYNEQFF. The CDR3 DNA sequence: TGCAGCGCCGGCCCTGGGACAGGACTATACAATGAGCAGTTCTTC.

The CDR3 reads CASSNREDGYTF. The DNA for the CDR3 is TGTGCCAGCTCAAACAGGGAGGATGGCTACACCTTC. The chain has TRBV18 and TRBJ1-2; possible D gene TRBD1, 6 bases. The CDR3 covers 12 residues. V lost 5 bases and J 6 bases, leaving 10 bases between the germline ends. CDR1 KGHSH and CDR2 LQKENI come from the germline V gene.

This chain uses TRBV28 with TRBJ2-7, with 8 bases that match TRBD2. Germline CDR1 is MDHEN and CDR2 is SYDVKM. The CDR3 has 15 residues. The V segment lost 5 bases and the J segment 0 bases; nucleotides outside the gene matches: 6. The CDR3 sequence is CASSILGTSSYEQYF. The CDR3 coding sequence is TGTGCCAGCAGTATCCTCGGGACTAGCTCCTACGAGCAGTACTTC.

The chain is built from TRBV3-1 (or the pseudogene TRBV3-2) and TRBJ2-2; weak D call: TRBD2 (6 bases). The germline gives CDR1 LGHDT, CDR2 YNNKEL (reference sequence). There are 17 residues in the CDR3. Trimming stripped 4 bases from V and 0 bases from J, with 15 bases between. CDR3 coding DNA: TGTGCCAGCAGCCCCTGGCTCCCGGGAGCGAACACCGGGGAGCTGTTTTTT. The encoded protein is CASSPWLPGANTGELFF.

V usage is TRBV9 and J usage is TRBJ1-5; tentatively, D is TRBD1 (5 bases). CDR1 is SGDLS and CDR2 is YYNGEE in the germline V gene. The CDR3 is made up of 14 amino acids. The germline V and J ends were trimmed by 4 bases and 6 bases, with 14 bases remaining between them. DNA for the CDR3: TGTGCCAGCAGCAAGTGGGGGATGAGTCAGCCCCAGCATTTT. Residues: CASSKWGMSQPQHF.

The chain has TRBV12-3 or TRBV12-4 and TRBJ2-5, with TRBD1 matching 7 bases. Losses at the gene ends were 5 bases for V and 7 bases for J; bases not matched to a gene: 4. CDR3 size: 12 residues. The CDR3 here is CASSRGQGTQYF. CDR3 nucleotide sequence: TGTGCCAGCAGTAGGGGGCAGGGGACCCAGTACTTC.

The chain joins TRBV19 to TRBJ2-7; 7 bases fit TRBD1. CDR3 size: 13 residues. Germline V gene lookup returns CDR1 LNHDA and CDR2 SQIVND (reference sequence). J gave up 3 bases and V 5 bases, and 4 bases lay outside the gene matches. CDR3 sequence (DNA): TGTGCCAGTAGTCTCCGGGACAGCTACGAGCAGTACTTC. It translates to CASSLRDSYEQYF.

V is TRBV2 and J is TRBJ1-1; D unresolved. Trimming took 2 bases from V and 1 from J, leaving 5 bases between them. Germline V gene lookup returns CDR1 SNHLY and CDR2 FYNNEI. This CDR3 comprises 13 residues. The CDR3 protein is CASSESRNTEAFF. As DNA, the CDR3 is TGTGCCAGCAGTGAAAGCCGGAACACTGAAGCTTTCTTT.

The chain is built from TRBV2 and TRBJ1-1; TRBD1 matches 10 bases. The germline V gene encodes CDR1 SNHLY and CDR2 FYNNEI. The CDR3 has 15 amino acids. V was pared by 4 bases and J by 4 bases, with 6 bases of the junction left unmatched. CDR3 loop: CASSVWDRGSTEAFF. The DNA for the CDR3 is TGTGCCAGCAGTGTATGGGACAGGGGAAGCACTGAAGCTTTCTTT.